Listed here are 27 T cell receptor beta chains from one sample, sequenced in a study of primary melanoma T cells and metastatic recurrence. Profiling relied on immunoSEQ multiplex PCR, and the TCRdb table lists in-frame clones only, not all of them. The sample consists of hundreds of clones, more than 75% of them appearing once. The sample was melanoma tumor tissue. Source of these receptors: a human donor with melanoma.

In the case of this clone: This may come from a read error, since a much larger clone is one base off. This CDR3 is CASSYREGDQPQHF. The CDR3 region has the DNA TGTGCCAGCAGTTACCGCGAGGGAGATCAGCCTCAGCATTTT. The chain recombines TRBV6-4 with TRBJ1-5, with D uncertain. This CDR3 region has 14 residues. Germline lookup yields CDR1 MRHNA and CDR2 SNTAGT.

The chain employs TRBV6-8 and TRBJ2-3; the D gene could be TRBD1 or TRBD2 (6 bases each). This CDR3 has 14 amino acids. V lost 11 bases to trimming and J lost 3 bases, with 18 bases between them. Germline CDR1 is MNHGY and CDR2 is SAAAGT. The CDR3 DNA reads as TGTGCCTGCAAACGGGGGCCAGATACAGATACGCAGTATTTT. It encodes CACKRGPDTDTQYF.

The chain joins TRBV12-5 to TRBJ2-1; the D gene is possibly TRBD2 (6 bases). The CDR3 covers 13 residues. V lost 2 bases and J lost 7, with 9 bases in between. The germline V gene encodes CDR1 LGHNT and CDR2 FRNRAP. The CDR3 sequence is CASGLPRENEQFF. In nucleotides, the CDR3 is TGTGCTAGTGGTTTGCCTCGGGAGAATGAGCAGTTCTTC.

The V gene is TRBV29-1, the J gene TRBJ2-5; 8 nucleotides match TRBD1. CDR1 is SQVTM, CDR2 ANQGSEA, per germline. The ends lost 5 bases at V and 5 bases at J; junction bases unmatched: 10. The CDR3 runs 14 residues. This CDR3 reads CSVLRQGRSETQYF. As DNA, the CDR3 is TGCAGCGTTCTTAGACAGGGGAGAAGCGAGACCCAGTACTTC.

The chain joins TRBV6-8 to TRBJ2-7; no firm D call. The germline V and J ends were trimmed by 5 bases and 0 bases, with 5 bases remaining between them. CDR1 and CDR2 (germline): MNHGY, SAAAGT. There are 12 residues in the CDR3. The CDR3 DNA is TGTGCCAGCAGTACGAGCTCCTACGAGCAGTACTTC. This codes for CASSTSSYEQYF.

The rearrangement joins TRBV7-1 to TRBJ2-5, with TRBD2 matching over 9 bases. TRBV7-1 is reported as an ORF; its role is uncertain. Trimming removed 4 bases from V and 3 bases from J; junction bases left unmatched: 6. The CDR3 has 15 residues. The CDR3 nucleotides read TGTGCCAGCAGCTTCGCGGGAGGGCCAAAAGAGACCCAGTACTTC. Protein: CASSFAGGPKETQYF.

The gene calls are TRBV11-3 and TRBJ1-1; D perhaps matches TRBD1 (6 bases). Deletions cut 4 bases from V and 1 base from J, with 19 bases between. This CDR3 contains 17 residues. CDR1 is SGHNT and CDR2 is YENEEA in the germline V gene. The CDR3 region is CASSYIMAGARNTEAFF. In nucleotides, the CDR3 is TGTGCCAGCAGCTACATAATGGCAGGGGCCCGGAACACTGAAGCTTTCTTT.

The V call is TRBV11-3, the J call TRBJ2-3, with TRBD2 matching over 13 bases. V lost 3 bases, J lost 5 bases, and 2 bases stayed unmatched. The CDR3 has 15 residues. Germline V gene sequence: CDR1 SGHNT, CDR2 YENEEA. The CDR3 coding sequence is TGTGCCAGCAGCTTTAGACTAGCGGGGGGAGATACGCAGTATTTT. Its translation is CASSFRLAGGDTQYF.

This clone came up once. V and J are TRBV28 and TRBJ2-4; D might be TRBD2 (6 bases). V lost 3 bases and J 1 base, leaving 13 bases between the germline ends. The CDR3 contains 16 residues. Germline assignment: CDR1 MDHEN and CDR2 SYDVKM. CDR3 bases: TGTGCCAGCAGTTTTGGAGGGTTGGGGGCCAAAAACATTCAGTACTTC. It codes for CASSFGGLGAKNIQYF.

This chain uses TRBV5-1 with TRBJ1-2; 7 bases fit TRBD1. CDR1 is SGHRS and CDR2 is YFSETQ in the germline V gene. The CDR3 has 15 amino acids. V shed 4 bases, J shed 2 bases, and the junction held 8 bases outside the gene matches. The CDR3 is CASSEGTALNYGYTF. Written as DNA, the CDR3 is TGCGCCAGCAGCGAGGGGACAGCCCTAAACTATGGCTACACCTTC.

The chain carries TRBV19 and TRBJ2-2; TRBD2 aligns across 7 bases. The trim removed 9 bases at V and 2 bases at J, leaving 21 bases unmatched. From germline, CDR1 is LNHDA and CDR2 SQIVND (reference sequence). There are 19 residues in the CDR3. CDR3 residues: CASGGFPGPLKLNTGELFF. CDR3 nucleotides: TGTGCCAGCGGGGGGTTTCCGGGACCCCTGAAATTAAACACCGGGGAGCTGTTTTTT.

The chain links TRBV30 to TRBJ1-6; 7 bases map to TRBD1. The junction had 15 bases not matched to a gene; V was cut back by 0 bases and J by 7 bases. This CDR3 is 18 amino acids long. The germline V gene has CDR1 GTSNPN and CDR2 SVGIG (reference sequence). CDR3 in amino acids: CAWSVTLRTGPRNSPLHF. CDR3 bases: TGTGCCTGGAGTGTAACCCTCCGGACAGGCCCACGGAATTCACCCCTCCACTTT.

The chain uses TRBV29-1 and TRBJ1-1, with 8 bases identical to TRBD1. J gave up 3 bases and V 7 bases, and 7 bases lay outside the gene matches. Germline V CDR1 and CDR2: SQVTM, ANQGSEA. The CDR3 is made up of 13 amino acids. CDR3 in DNA: TGCAGCGGCGAGACAGGGGTGGACACTGAAGCTTTCTTT. This translates into CSGETGVDTEAFF.

This clone was seen only once. The J gene is TRBJ2-7, the V gene TRBV6-8; D unclear. The V and J ends lost 5 bases and 4 bases respectively, with 12 bases between them. The CDR3 runs to 13 residues. CDR1 and CDR2 from the germline V gene are MNHGY and SAAAGT. The CDR3 spells CASSDGENYEQYF. Written as DNA, the CDR3 is TGTGCCAGCAGTGATGGAGAAAATTACGAGCAGTACTTC.

A single count supports this clone. Its ends do not fully match the called genes, so a read error is possible. J is TRBJ2-1 and V is TRBV6-7, with 7 bases matching TRBD1. TRBV6-7 is designated an ORF whose function remains uncertain. The CDR3 loop spans 17 amino acids. CDR3 sequence reads: CASSFFPGQRFHNEQFF. In DNA form, the CDR3 reads TGTGCCAGTAGTTTTTTTCCGGGACAGCGTTTCCACAATGAGCAGTTCTTC.

This clone showed up just once. V and J are TRBV14 and TRBJ2-5; the D gene is possibly TRBD2 (7 bases). This CDR3 is 17 amino acids long. Germline assignment: CDR1 SGHDN and CDR2 FVKESK. Trimming left V 1 base short and J 7 bases short, with 22 bases between. The chain's CDR3 is CASSQAVGSNREGTQYF. The CDR3 DNA reads TGTGCCAGCAGCCAAGCAGTGGGTTCGAACAGGGAGGGGACCCAGTACTTC.

The V call is TRBV6-7, the J call TRBJ2-6; no definite D call. TRBV6-7 is flagged as an ORF with uncertain function. The V gene lost 5 bases and the J gene lost 5 bases, with 25 bases spanning the gap. The CDR3 has 19 residues. CDR3 in amino acids: CASSTRRRYLQSRANVLTF. The CDR3 DNA reads as TGTGCCAGCAGTACAAGAAGGCGGTATTTACAAAGTCGGGCCAACGTCCTGACTTTC.

The J gene is TRBJ1-6, the V gene TRBV7-8; D call uncertain. This CDR3 is built from 14 residues. Germline V gives CDR1 SGHVS, CDR2 FQNEAQ. V lost 3 bases and J 4 bases, leaving 7 bases between the germline ends. CDR3: CASSLGVYNSPLHF. CDR3 DNA: TGTGCCAGCAGCTTGGGAGTATATAATTCACCCCTCCACTTT.

This chain connects TRBV12-2 to TRBJ1-2. TRBV12-2 is assigned pseudogene status. The CDR3 runs to 14 residues. As DNA, the CDR3 is TGTGCCACCCCCAAGCCGGGCGGCCGTATTGGCTACACCTTC. Residues: CATPKPGGRIGYTF.

The chain joins TRBV23-1 to TRBJ2-5; 10 bases are a match to TRBD2. TRBV23-1 is known as an ORF, though its function is uncertain. This CDR3 has 17 amino acids. Trimming took 6 bases from V and 2 from J; bases not matched to a gene: 12. The CDR3 loop is CASSQPRTSGSQETQYF. The CDR3 nucleotides are TGCGCCAGCAGCCAGCCTCGGACTAGCGGATCACAAGAGACCCAGTACTTC.

This rearrangement joins TRBV19 to TRBJ2-3; D may be TRBD2 (6 bases). The CDR3 contains 12 residues. Germline V gives CDR1 LNHDA, CDR2 SQIVND (reference sequence). V lost 11 bases, J lost 2 bases, and 11 bases lay in between. The CDR3 sequence: CAAGGDTDTQYF. In DNA form, the CDR3 reads TGTGCCGCAGGAGGGGACACAGATACGCAGTATTTT. The full variable domain, rest sourced from reference TRBV19 and TRBJ2-3, is DGGITQSPKYLFRKEGQNVTLSCEQNLNHDAMYWYRQDPGQGLRLIYYSQIVNDFQKGDIAEGYSVSREKKESFPLTVTSAQKNPTAFYLCAAGGDTDTQYFGPGTRLTVL.

Remarks on this clone: The junction shows a germline mismatch at one end, possibly a read error. The CDR3 region is CASSLGNPIYNEQFF. DNA for the CDR3: TGCGCTAGCAGCTTGGGCAATCCCATCTACAATGAGCAGTTCTTC. The chain carries TRBV5-1 and TRBJ2-1, with no clear D. CDR3 size: 15 residues. Looked up from germline, CDR1 is SGHRS and CDR2 is YFSETQ. Together with reference TRBV5-1 and TRBJ2-1, the CDR3 gives the full variable domain: KAGVTQTPRYLIKTRGQQVTLSCSPISGHRSVSWYQQTPGQGLQFLFEYFSETQRNKGNFPGRFSGRQFSNSRSEMNVSTLELGDSALYLCASSLGNPIYNEQFFGPGTRLTVL.

The rearrangement links TRBV19 to TRBJ2-2, with 7 bases aligning to TRBD1. The junction had 4 bases not matched to a gene; V was cut back by 3 bases and J by 3 bases. Germline values: CDR1 LNHDA, CDR2 SQIVND (reference sequence). CDR3 length: 15 amino acids. CDR3 bases: TGTGCCAGTAGTATTACAGGGGCTCACACCGGGGAGCTGTTTTTT. Translated, it gives CASSITGAHTGELFF. The variable domain in full, completed from reference TRBV19 and TRBJ2-2, reads DGGITQSPKYLFRKEGQNVTLSCEQNLNHDAMYWYRQDPGQGLRLIYYSQIVNDFQKGDIAEGYSVSREKKESFPLTVTSAQKNPTAFYLCASSITGAHTGELFFGEGSRLTVL.

The J gene is TRBJ2-1, the V gene TRBV5-1; D is tentatively TRBD1 or TRBD2 (5 bases each). The V gene lost 3 bases and the J gene lost 5 bases, with 15 bases spanning the gap. CDR1 SGHRS and CDR2 YFSETQ come from the germline V gene. The CDR3 extends over 15 amino acids. The CDR3 loop is CASSSGPEAHNEQFF. CDR3 sequence (DNA): TGCGCCAGCAGCTCAGGGCCGGAGGCTCACAATGAGCAGTTCTTC.

This chain uses TRBV11-3 with TRBJ1-5; unclear D gene. The germline gives CDR1 SGHNT, CDR2 YENEEA. This CDR3 spans 14 amino acids. Trimming took off 3 bases at V and 6 bases at J, with 12 bases between the two ends. DNA of the CDR3: TGTGCCAGCAGCTTGACTTCGGTGTTTCAGCCCCAGCATTTT. Translation gives CASSLTSVFQPQHF.

The chain joins TRBV19 to TRBJ1-5; D gene uncertain. CDR3 length: 12 residues. Germline CDR1 reads LNHDA; CDR2 reads SQIVND (reference sequence). V was shortened by 5 bases and J by 2 bases, with 4 bases between the two germline ends. Written as DNA, the CDR3 is TGTGCCAGTAGTGGAGGCAATCAGCCCCAGCATTTT. It specifies CASSGGNQPQHF.

The rearrangement joins TRBV28 to TRBJ1-2; the match to TRBD1 covers 8 bases. Per the germline V gene, CDR1 is MDHEN and CDR2 is SYDVKM. Unmatched junction bases numbered 11, after V lost 3 bases and J lost 8 bases. This CDR3 has 15 amino acids. The CDR3: CASSFEGRGLGGYTF. For the CDR3, the DNA is TGTGCCAGCAGTTTTGAGGGCAGGGGGCTTGGAGGCTACACCTTC.